Listed below are T cell receptor beta chains from one sample, sequenced in a study of control samples from healthy donors and cancer patients. Assay used: immunoSEQ multiplex PCR; TCRdb lists only in-frame clones, some missing. The table has some 120,000 clones, around 92% seen once. The sequencing sample was made of blood. The receptor source for this set is a man between 45 and 60 years old in good health. Both conserved end residues are part of each CDR3. D genes are given only for firm matches. Some rows mark clone size as missing; the rest say once, few, many or name a class of expanded clone.

v_gene	j_gene	d_gene	abundance	CDR3aa	CDR3nt
TRBV19	TRBJ1-2	NA	NA	CASTSFNYGYTF	TGTGCCAGTACCTCATTCAACTATGGCTACACCTTC
TRBV27	TRBJ1-3	TRBD1	NA	CASSLSGTGGRNTIYF	TGTGCCAGCAGTTTATCCGGGACAGGGGGAAGAAACACCATATATTTT
TRBV27	TRBJ2-7	TRBD1	NA	CASSLSFWDRGYEQYF	TGTGCCAGCAGTTTATCTTTTTGGGACAGGGGGTACGAGCAGTACTTC
TRBV7-2	TRBJ1-4	NA	NA	CASSLVPGAQEKLFF	TGTGCCAGCAGCTTAGTACCGGGGGCGCAGGAAAAACTGTTTTTT
TRBV9	TRBJ1-1	NA	once	CASSSQGTEAFF	TGTGCCAGCAGCTCCCAGGGGACTGAAGCTTTCTTT
TRBV5-1	TRBJ2-7	TRBD1	NA	CASSRGQGAYEQYF	TGCGCCAGCAGCCGGGGACAGGGGGCTTACGAGCAGTACTTC
TRBV27	TRBJ2-2	TRBD1	NA	CASSPRTGAGELFF	TGTGCCAGCAGTCCCCGGACAGGAGCCGGGGAGCTGTTTTTT
TRBV6-1	TRBJ1-2	NA	NA	CASSEFGQIHYGYTF	TGTGCCAGCAGTGAATTCGGACAGATTCACTATGGCTACACCTTC
TRBV5-5	TRBJ1-5	NA	NA	CASSPWREGQPQHF	TGTGCCAGCAGCCCGTGGAGGGAGGGCCAGCCCCAGCATTTT
TRBV12-3/TRBV12-4	TRBJ2-7	TRBD1	NA	CASGGQGPYEQYF	TGTGCCAGCGGGGGACAGGGACCCTACGAGCAGTACTTC
TRBV10-3	TRBJ1-1	NA	NA	CAISENRDGTEAFF	TGTGCCATCAGTGAAAACAGGGATGGGACTGAAGCTTTCTTT